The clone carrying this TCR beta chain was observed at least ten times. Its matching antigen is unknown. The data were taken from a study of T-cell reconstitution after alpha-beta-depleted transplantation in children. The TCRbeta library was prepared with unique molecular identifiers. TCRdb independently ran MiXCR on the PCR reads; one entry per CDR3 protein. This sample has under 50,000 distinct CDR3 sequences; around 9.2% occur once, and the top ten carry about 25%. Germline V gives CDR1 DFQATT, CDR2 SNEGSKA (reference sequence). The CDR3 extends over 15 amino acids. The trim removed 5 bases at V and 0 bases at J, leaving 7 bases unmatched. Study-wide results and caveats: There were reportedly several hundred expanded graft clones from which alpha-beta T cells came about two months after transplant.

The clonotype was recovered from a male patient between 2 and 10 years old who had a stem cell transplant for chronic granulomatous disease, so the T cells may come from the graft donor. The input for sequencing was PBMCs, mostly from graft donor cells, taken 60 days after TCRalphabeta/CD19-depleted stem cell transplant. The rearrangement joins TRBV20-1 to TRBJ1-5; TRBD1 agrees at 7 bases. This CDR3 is CSAQGQASSNQPQHF. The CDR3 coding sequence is TGCAGTGCTCAAGGACAGGCCTCTAGCAATCAGCCCCAGCATTTT.